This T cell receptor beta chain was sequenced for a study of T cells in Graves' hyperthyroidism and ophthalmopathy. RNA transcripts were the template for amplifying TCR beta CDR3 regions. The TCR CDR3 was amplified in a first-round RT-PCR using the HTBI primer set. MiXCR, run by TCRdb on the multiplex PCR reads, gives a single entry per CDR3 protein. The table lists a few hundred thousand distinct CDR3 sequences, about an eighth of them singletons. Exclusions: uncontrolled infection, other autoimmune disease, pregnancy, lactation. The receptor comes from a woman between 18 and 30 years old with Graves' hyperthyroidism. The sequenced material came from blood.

The CDR3: CNVGGSTTNEQFF. The CDR3 DNA reads TGCAATGTTGGCGGGAGTACAACCAATGAGCAGTTCTTC. The chain uses TRBV20-1 and TRBJ2-1; 7 bases map to TRBD2. The CDR3 totals 13 residues. Germline V gene sequence: CDR1 DFQATT, CDR2 SNEGSKA (reference sequence).